A selection of T cell receptor beta chains follows, all from one sample in a study of blood T cell repertoires in COVID-19. Assay used: immunoSEQ multiplex PCR; TCRdb lists only in-frame clones, some missing. The profile shows 300,000 to 350,000 clones, 87% of them singletons. Sequencing was done on a sample of PBMCs or T cells enriched from blood (not recorded which). The receptors derive from a woman aged 18 to 35 who had recovered from COVID-19. Both conserved end residues are part of each CDR3. The order of the fields is CDR3 length, J gene, D gene, V gene, clone size, CDR3 protein, CDR3 DNA. A D gene is named only where the DNA matches it firmly. Only some rows state a clone size, as once, few, many or a class for expanded clones.

>17|TRBJ2-1|TRBD2|TRBV3-1/TRBV3-2|NA
CASSPSVVAGGYNEQFF
TGTGCCAGCAGCCCTTCCGTGGTGGCGGGGGGTTACAATGAGCAGTTCTTC
>13|TRBJ1-5|TRBD1|TRBV6-4|NA
CASSANRGQPQHF
TGTGCCAGCAGTGCCAACAGGGGTCAGCCCCAGCATTTT
>17|TRBJ2-1|TRBD2|TRBV11-2|NA
CASRLGASGVFYNEQFF
TGTGCCAGCAGATTAGGGGCTAGCGGGGTTTTTTACAATGAGCAGTTCTTC
>13|TRBJ2-7|NA|TRBV7-2|NA
CASSLVKAYEQYF
TGTGCCAGCAGCTTAGTTAAAGCTTACGAGCAGTACTTC
>15|TRBJ2-7|NA|TRBV21-1|NA
CASSSRDRAFHEQYF
TGTGCCAGCAGCAGTCGGGACAGGGCTTTCCACGAGCAGTACTTC
>15|TRBJ2-1|TRBD2|TRBV7-2|NA
CASSLQRGAYNEQFF
TGTGCCAGCAGCTTACAGCGGGGAGCCTACAATGAGCAGTTCTTC
>13|TRBJ2-3|NA|TRBV6-2/TRBV6-3|NA
CASSQDITDTQYF
TGTGCCAGCAGTCAGGACATCACAGATACGCAGTATTTT
>12|TRBJ2-7|NA|TRBV5-5|NA
CASSQGQYEQYF
TGTGCCAGCAGCCAAGGACAGTACGAGCAGTACTTC
>13|TRBJ1-2|TRBD1|TRBV6-5|NA
CASSKGQPYGYTF
TGTGCCAGCAGCAAGGGACAGCCCTATGGCTACACCTTC
>13|TRBJ1-3|NA|TRBV19|few
CASNRGSGNTIYF
TGTGCCAGTAACCGAGGATCTGGAAACACCATATATTTT
>15|TRBJ2-1|TRBD2|TRBV28|NA
CASSYSGSPYNEQFF
TGTGCCAGCAGTTATAGCGGGAGTCCCTACAATGAGCAGTTCTTC
>15|TRBJ1-6|TRBD1|TRBV3-1/TRBV3-2|NA
CASSQDLGQERPLHF
TGTGCCAGCAGCCAAGATCTGGGACAGGAGAGGCCCCTCCACTTT
>14|TRBJ1-5|NA|TRBV19|once
CASSRDRTNQPQHF
TGTGCCAGTAGCCGTGACAGAACCAATCAGCCCCAGCATTTT
>18|TRBJ2-7|TRBD2|TRBV5-1|NA
CASSFTLQGTSGSYEQYF
TGCGCCAGCAGCTTTACCCTTCAAGGGACTAGCGGGTCCTACGAGCAGTACTTC
>18|TRBJ1-1|TRBD1|TRBV5-6|NA
CASSLFTGVGEINTEAFF
TGTGCCAGCAGCTTGTTCACAGGGGTAGGAGAAATTAACACTGAAGCTTTCTTT
>13|TRBJ2-1|NA|TRBV7-3|NA
CASSPDRSNEQFF
TGTGCCAGCAGCCCAGACAGGAGCAATGAGCAGTTCTTC
>15|TRBJ1-4|TRBD1|TRBV5-1|NA
CASSSGTGMNEKLFF
TGCGCCAGCAGCTCGGGGACAGGGATGAATGAAAAACTGTTTTTT
>17|TRBJ2-4|NA|TRBV4-3|NA
CASSQDYGGLAKNIQYF
TGCGCCAGCAGCCAAGACTATGGGGGGTTAGCCAAAAACATTCAGTACTTC
>19|TRBJ1-3|NA|TRBV28|once
CASSRDGVWGEESGNTIYF
TGTGCCAGCAGCCGGGACGGTGTGTGGGGGGAGGAATCTGGAAACACCATATATTTT
>14|TRBJ1-4|NA|TRBV27|once
CASNLRDGRSKLFF
TGTGCCAGCAACCTGCGGGACGGACGTTCAAAACTGTTTTTT
>14|TRBJ1-5|NA|TRBV6-2/TRBV6-3|once
CASSFRTAGQPQHF
TGTGCCAGCAGTTTTAGGACAGCTGGCCAGCCCCAGCATTTT
>14|TRBJ2-2|NA|TRBV27|NA
CASTVSPNTGELFF
TGTGCCAGCACGGTTAGCCCCAACACCGGGGAGCTGTTTTTT
>15|TRBJ1-3|NA|TRBV7-9|NA
CASSPTLTTGNTIYF
TGTGCCAGCAGCCCTACCCTAACGACTGGAAACACCATATATTTT
>16|TRBJ1-2|NA|TRBV6-5|NA
CASSYSRPGLLYGYTF
TGTGCCAGCAGTTACTCGAGGCCAGGGCTCTTATATGGCTACACCTTC
>16|TRBJ1-5|NA|TRBV6-1|NA
CASSEALSRGSQPQHF
TGTGCCAGCAGTGAAGCCCTTTCGAGGGGGTCTCAGCCCCAGCATTTT
>15|TRBJ1-2|TRBD1|TRBV5-1|NA
CASTISDRGNYGYTF
TGCGCCAGCACCATTTCCGACAGGGGGAACTATGGCTACACCTTC
>13|TRBJ1-3|TRBD1|TRBV30|once
CAWRDRAGNTIYF
TGTGCCTGGAGAGACAGGGCTGGAAACACCATATATTTT
>13|TRBJ2-7|NA|TRBV25-1|NA
CASSDPSSYEQYF
TGTGCCAGCAGTGATCCGAGCTCCTACGAGCAGTACTTC
>12|TRBJ2-7|NA|TRBV19|few
CASSPSRYEQYF
TGTGCCAGTAGTCCGTCGCGTTACGAGCAGTACTTC
>15|TRBJ2-7|NA|TRBV19|NA
CASSISAGQPYEQYF
TGTGCCAGTAGTATCTCAGCGGGACAACCCTACGAGCAGTACTTC
>15|TRBJ2-7|TRBD2|TRBV19|NA
CASSIAPRGAYEQYF
TGTGCCAGTAGTATAGCCCCCCGGGGGGCCTACGAGCAGTACTTC
>18|TRBJ2-7|TRBD2|TRBV7-9|NA
CASSSRTSGGGSSYEQYF
TGTGCCAGCAGCTCTCGGACTAGCGGGGGGGGCTCCTCCTACGAGCAGTACTTC
>16|TRBJ2-1|TRBD2|TRBV27|NA
CASSAVVAGGLYEQFF
TGTGCCAGCAGTGCGGTGGTGGCGGGAGGGCTTTATGAGCAGTTCTTC
>15|TRBJ1-6|NA|TRBV7-9|NA
CASSAQTFNNSPLHF
TGTGCCAGCAGCGCCCAGACATTTAATAATTCACCCCTCCACTTT
>21|TRBJ2-1|TRBD2|TRBV18|NA
CASSPRFLGTRGIEIYNEQFF
TGTGCCAGCTCACCACGATTTCTGGGGACTAGAGGGATTGAAATATACAATGAGCAGTTCTTC
>18|TRBJ2-7|TRBD2|TRBV4-3|NA
CASSRRTSGSTPTYEQYF
TGCGCCAGCAGCCGACGGACTAGCGGGTCGACTCCAACCTACGAGCAGTACTTC
>15|TRBJ1-6|NA|TRBV6-1|NA
CASSEFPPGDSPLHF
TGTGCCAGCAGTGAATTTCCGCCAGGGGATTCACCCCTCCACTTT
>14|TRBJ1-3|TRBD1|TRBV19|once
CASTGTASGNTIYF
TGTGCCAGTACCGGGACAGCCTCTGGAAACACCATATATTTT
>16|TRBJ2-1|TRBD2|TRBV9|NA
CASSDGTSGPYNEQFF
TGTGCCAGCAGCGACGGGACTAGCGGGCCCTACAATGAGCAGTTCTTC
>14|TRBJ1-1|TRBD1|TRBV6-5|once
CASSPDRGNTEAFF
TGTGCCAGCAGCCCCGACAGGGGGAACACTGAAGCTTTCTTT
>15|TRBJ2-7|TRBD1|TRBV29-1|NA
CSTLSGDRGVYEQYF
TGCAGCACCCTATCGGGGGACAGGGGAGTTTACGAGCAGTACTTC
>14|TRBJ2-1|TRBD1|TRBV2|NA
CARGGQSSYNEQFF
TGTGCCAGAGGGGGACAGAGCTCCTACAATGAGCAGTTCTTC
>12|TRBJ1-1|TRBD1|TRBV5-6|NA
CASSGGTGAAFF
TGTGCCAGCAGCGGGGGGACAGGGGCAGCTTTCTTT
>15|TRBJ2-3|NA|TRBV5-5|NA
CASSNLQGRADTQYF
TGTGCCAGCAGCAACCTGCAGGGGAGGGCAGATACGCAGTATTTT
>14|TRBJ2-7|TRBD1|TRBV28|NA
CASSYVGQLYEQYF
TGTGCCAGCAGTTATGTGGGACAGCTGTACGAGCAGTACTTC
>15|TRBJ2-3|TRBD1|TRBV28|few
CASRTGQGAFDTQYF
TGTGCCAGCAGGACCGGACAGGGGGCATTCGATACGCAGTATTTT
>12|TRBJ2-1|NA|TRBV6-5|NA
CATWPGYNEQFF
TGTGCCACCTGGCCAGGGTACAATGAGCAGTTCTTC
>10|TRBJ2-1|NA|TRBV5-3|NA
CARSSREQFF
TGTGCCAGAAGCTCCAGGGAGCAGTTCTTC
>15|TRBJ2-2|NA|TRBV28|few
CASSPFAINTGELFF
TGTGCCAGCAGTCCCTTTGCTATCAACACCGGGGAGCTGTTTTTT
>16|TRBJ1-4|NA|TRBV28|NA
CASSFLGSRGYEKLFF
TGTGCCAGCAGTTTTTTAGGCAGCAGGGGCTATGAAAAACTGTTTTTT
>14|TRBJ1-5|TRBD1|TRBV19|NA
CASSFGQGDQPQHF
TGTGCCAGTAGCTTCGGACAGGGCGATCAGCCCCAGCATTTT
>15|TRBJ1-1|TRBD1|TRBV30|NA
CASIKKDRRDTEAFF
TGTGCCTCTATTAAGAAGGACAGGCGCGACACTGAAGCTTTCTTT
>18|TRBJ2-3|TRBD2|TRBV5-1|NA
CASSVILAGGPETDTQYF
TGCGCCAGCAGCGTAATTCTAGCGGGAGGGCCGGAGACAGATACGCAGTATTTT
>15|TRBJ2-7|TRBD2|TRBV14|NA
CASSQFGRQIYEQYF
TGTGCCAGCAGCCAATTCGGGAGGCAGATCTACGAGCAGTACTTC
>17|TRBJ2-7|TRBD2|TRBV4-1|NA
CASSHFWGSGDVSEQYF
TGCGCCAGCAGCCACTTCTGGGGTAGCGGGGATGTTTCCGAGCAGTACTTC
>14|TRBJ2-7|TRBD2|TRBV19|once
CASSIQRGSDEQYF
TGTGCCAGTAGTATCCAGCGGGGTTCTGACGAGCAGTACTTC
>15|TRBJ1-6|TRBD1|TRBV11-2|few
CASSPSGQGFSPLHF
TGTGCCAGCAGCCCCTCCGGACAGGGATTTTCACCCCTCCACTTT
>14|TRBJ1-2|TRBD1|TRBV6-5|NA
CASLQGQGFTGYTF
TGTGCCAGCCTGCAGGGACAGGGGTTTACTGGCTACACCTTC
>13|TRBJ2-5|NA|TRBV6-5|NA
CASSSSMGATQYF
TGTGCCAGCAGTTCATCGATGGGGGCGACCCAGTACTTC
>16|TRBJ2-1|TRBD2|TRBV11-2|NA
CASSFTSGEMSNEQFF
TGTGCCAGCAGCTTTACTAGCGGGGAAATGTCCAATGAGCAGTTCTTC